The 5 T cell receptor beta chains given below trace back to one sample, sequenced in a study of T cell responses to AZD1222 COVID-19 vaccine. Clones were read by immunoSEQ multiplex PCR, and TCRdb kept only the in-frame ones, dropping some. The sample lists approximately 160,000 clones, about 90% occurring once. The sequencing here drew on peripheral blood, taken on day 0 of AZD1222 vaccination. The receptors come from an adult in good health.

The rearrangement links TRBV19 to TRBJ1-2; D is unclear. CDR1 LNHDA and CDR2 SQIVND come from the germline V gene (reference sequence). The CDR3 sequence is 15 residues long. V lost 1 base and J lost 7, with 16 bases in between. The CDR3 loop is CASSIVGGPAGGYTF. CDR3 bases: TGTGCCAGTAGTATAGTGGGCGGCCCGGCGGGTGGCTACACCTTC.

This rearrangement joins TRBV5-1 to TRBJ1-1, with 7 bases that match TRBD1. V lost 0 bases, J lost 0 bases, and 2 bases stayed unmatched. Germline-derived CDR1 and CDR2 are SGHRS and YFSETQ. CDR3 size: 15 residues. As DNA, the CDR3 is TGCGCCAGCAGCTTGGCGGGACAGTTGAACACTGAAGCTTTCTTT. Residues: CASSLAGQLNTEAFF.

The rearrangement links TRBV23-1 to TRBJ2-7; weak D call: TRBD2 (5 bases). TRBV23-1 is sorted into the ORF group, with uncertain function. Trimming took 3 bases from V and 1 from J, leaving 16 bases between them. This CDR3 is built from 16 residues. The CDR3 sequence: CASSQTPEEDSYEQYF. Written as DNA, the CDR3 is TGCGCCAGCAGTCAGACTCCGGAGGAGGATTCCTACGAGCAGTACTTC.

The genes are TRBV28 and TRBJ2-7, with TRBD1 matching over 9 bases. The CDR3 sequence is 14 residues long. Per the germline V gene, CDR1 is MDHEN and CDR2 is SYDVKM. The ends lost 6 bases at V and 4 bases at J; junction bases unmatched: 7. This CDR3 reads CASRPAGQGYEQYF. CDR3 nucleotide sequence: TGTGCCAGCAGACCGGCGGGACAGGGATACGAGCAGTACTTC.

The rearrangement uses TRBV9 and TRBJ2-2; 9 bases map to TRBD2. This CDR3 has 16 amino acids. Germline V gene data show CDR1 as SGDLS and CDR2 as YYNGEE. V was clipped by 0 bases and J by 4 bases; unmatched bases: 4. The CDR3 loop is CASSVVAGGSTGELFF. The DNA for the CDR3 is TGTGCCAGCAGCGTAGTGGCGGGAGGGAGCACCGGGGAGCTGTTTTTT.